The clone carrying this T cell receptor beta chain was seen repeatedly, ten times or more. Its antigen is undetermined. This sample stems from a study of read filtering for tumor transcriptome and immune sequencing. General study findings and limits: Sorted CD138-negative bone marrow cells were not purified T cells.

CDR1 and CDR2 from the germline V gene are MGHRA and YSYEKL. Trimming cost V 4 bases and J 1 base, with 10 bases left between them. This CDR3 contains 14 residues. This library used about 400 ng RNA and molecular barcoded adaptors spanning alpha/delta and beta/gamma chains. A single record per CDR3 protein comes from TCRdb applying MiXCR to the reads. The repertoire holds some 43,000 distinct CDR3 sequences, with 13% as singletons. This sequence was found in a donor older than 35 with multiple myeloma. The specimen sequenced was a population of CD138-negative cells sorted from bone marrow. The V call is TRBV4-1, the J call TRBJ1-1, with D uncertain. The CDR3 region is CASSRAIGNTEAFF. In nucleotides, the CDR3 is TGCGCCAGCAGCCGGGCTATAGGGAACACTGAAGCTTTCTTT.